One and the same sample provided the 14 T cell receptor beta chains below, sequenced in a study of blood T cell repertoires in COVID-19. The repertoire was sequenced with immunoSEQ multiplex PCR; TCRdb's copy has only in-frame clones and lacks some. The sample records roughly 300,000 clones, around 81% being singletons. Sequencing was carried out using peripheral blood. The receptor source for this set is a woman aged 60-75 years with active or convalescent COVID-19.

V gene TRBV7-9 combines with J gene TRBJ1-6; 10 nucleotides line up with TRBD1. Germline V lookup: CDR1 SEHNR, CDR2 FQNEAQ (reference sequence). The V and J ends lost 4 bases and 14 bases, in that order; junction bases with no gene match: 8. The CDR3 sequence is 14 residues long. CDR3 nucleotides: TGTGCCAGCAGCTCAGACAGGGGGCTTTCGGCCCTCCACTTT. Its protein is CASSSDRGLSALHF.

The V and J genes are TRBV6-5 and TRBJ2-7; D is possibly TRBD2 (5 bases). Germline CDR1 MNHEY, CDR2 SVGAGI. V lost 6 bases and J lost 3, with 12 bases in between. The CDR3 totals 13 residues. The CDR3 region is CASRPRVFYEQYF. The CDR3 DNA is TGTGCCAGCAGACCGAGGGTCTTCTACGAGCAGTACTTC.

The CDR3 loop is CASRSGGRETQYF. The CDR3 nucleotides are TGTGCCAGCAGGAGCGGGGGTCGAGAGACCCAGTACTTC. The chain has TRBV2 and TRBJ2-5; TRBD2 agrees at 8 bases. Germline CDR1 and CDR2: SNHLY and FYNNEI. This CDR3 is 13 amino acids long. Trimming at V came to 6 bases and at J to 4 bases, leaving 4 bases not matched to a gene.

The genes are TRBV7-9 and TRBJ1-1; D may be TRBD1 (5 bases). CDR3 size: 14 residues. V was shortened by 4 bases and J by 3 bases, with 12 bases between the two germline ends. CDR1 is SEHNR and CDR2 is FQNEAQ in the germline V gene (reference sequence). The CDR3 reads CASSYPRVDTEAFF. In DNA, the CDR3 is TGTGCCAGCAGCTACCCCAGGGTGGACACTGAAGCTTTCTTT.

This clone has more than one count but fewer than ten. The rearrangement joins TRBV27 to TRBJ1-6; 10 nucleotides line up with TRBD1. The length of the CDR3 is 18 residues. V lost 3 bases to trimming and J lost 0 bases; unmatched junction nucleotides: 5. Germline-derived CDR1 and CDR2 are MNHEY and SMNVEV (reference sequence). The CDR3 DNA reads TGTGCCAGCAGTTTTCGACAGGGGGCTTTCTCCTATAATTCACCCCTCCACTTT. Its protein product is CASSFRQGAFSYNSPLHF.

This chain joins TRBV14 and TRBJ2-5; 7 nucleotides match TRBD1. Per the germline V gene, CDR1 is SGHDN and CDR2 is FVKESK. The CDR3 has 13 residues. Losses at the gene ends were 6 bases for V and 2 bases for J; bases not matched to a gene: 3. The DNA for the CDR3 is TGTGCCAGCAGTCGGGACAGTCAAGAGACCCAGTACTTC. Protein: CASSRDSQETQYF.

The J gene is TRBJ1-2, the V gene TRBV18; D perhaps matches TRBD1 (5 bases). Germline assignment: CDR1 KGHSH and CDR2 LQKENI. The CDR3 is 15 amino acids. Trimming left V 1 base short and J 7 bases short, with 16 bases between. CDR3 sequence reads: CASSPQQGLPSGYTF. The CDR3 DNA reads TGTGCCAGCTCACCACAGCAGGGCCTACCCAGTGGCTACACCTTC.

The chain employs TRBV27 and TRBJ2-3, with a tentative D call TRBD1 (6 bases). Deletions cut 4 bases from V and 1 base from J, with 9 bases between. Per the germline V gene, CDR1 is MNHEY and CDR2 is SMNVEV (reference sequence). The CDR3 spans 14 residues. The CDR3 region has the DNA TGTGCCAGCAGTTCTAACAGGGGCACAGATACGCAGTATTTT. It yields the protein CASSSNRGTDTQYF.

This clone came up once. The chain joins TRBV25-1 to TRBJ1-1, with 9 bases matching TRBD1. Unmatched junction bases numbered 8, after V lost 2 bases and J lost 1 base. The CDR3 consists of 17 residues. From germline, CDR1 is MGHDK and CDR2 SYGVNS. The CDR3 region is CASSERGQGRTNTEAFF. The CDR3 region has the DNA TGTGCCAGCAGTGAACGGGGACAGGGCAGGACGAACACTGAAGCTTTCTTT.

The chain carries TRBV11-2 and TRBJ2-1; D might be TRBD2 (6 bases). The germline gives CDR1 SGHAT, CDR2 FQNNGV. V lost 3 bases and J lost 8, with 14 bases in between. The CDR3 has 14 amino acids. CDR3 amino acids: CASSLNLKRDEQFF. The CDR3 nucleotides are TGTGCCAGCAGCTTGAACCTAAAGCGGGATGAGCAGTTCTTC.

This clone is a singleton in its sample. This sequence joins TRBV14 and TRBJ2-7; a weak D match, TRBD1 (5 bases). Trimming took 7 bases from V and 2 from J, leaving 21 bases between them. CDR3 length equals 16 residues. Germline CDR1 is SGHDN and CDR2 is FVKESK. In DNA form, the CDR3 reads TGTGCCAGCACCCCGTCAATATTCCAGGGCCCCTACGAGCAGTACTTC. It specifies CASTPSIFQGPYEQYF.

This chain links TRBV7-6 with TRBJ1-1; a possible D gene is TRBD1 (6 bases). This CDR3 has 15 amino acids. V lost 4 bases and J 3 bases, leaving 15 bases between the germline ends. Germline V gene sequence: CDR1 SGHVS, CDR2 FNYEAQ. DNA for the CDR3: TGTGCCAGCAGCTCCCCGACTGGGGGCGACACTGAAGCTTTCTTT. This encodes CASSSPTGGDTEAFF.

The J gene is TRBJ1-1, the V gene TRBV19; D is uncertain. V lost 5 bases and J 0 bases, leaving 13 bases between the germline ends. The CDR3 runs to 15 residues. The germline CDR1 and CDR2 sequences are LNHDA and SQIVND (reference sequence). The CDR3 coding sequence is TGTGCCAGTAGTTCCTCTGACATCTTGAACACTGAAGCTTTCTTT. Translating gives CASSSSDILNTEAFF.

The rearrangement uses TRBV29-1 and TRBJ2-1; perhaps TRBD1 as D (6 bases). Trimming shortened V by 8 bases and J by 10 bases, and 24 bases separated the two germline ends. Germline-derived CDR1 and CDR2 are SQVTM and ANQGSEA. The CDR3 consists of 14 residues. This CDR3 reads CSILGVWGQLEQFF. CDR3 in DNA: TGCAGCATACTGGGGGTTTGGGGACAATTAGAGCAGTTCTTC.